Below, one T cell receptor beta chain is given with its context. The specificity of this receptor is unknown. Base qualities are not provided; no much larger clone lies one nucleotide away. Taken from cysteine to phenylalanine, the CDR3 has 18 residues. Of all the DNA, just the CDR3 is kept, 54 bases in frame from base 1. The junction shows trimming of 5 bases on V and 2 bases on J, and the gene matches do not reach 12 bases of it. CDR1 and CDR2 (MDHEN, SYDVKM) derive from the germline V gene. The data are from a study of cytomegalovirus exposure and HLA in healthy donors (dated by TCRdb to the late 2010s). At the level of the whole study: According to an earlier analysis of 587 of the donors, 150 million to 200 million T cells yielded over 90 million unique TCR beta sequences and about 280 Gb of sequence data. An early release that covered several hundred HLA-typed donors contained about 300 gigabases of sequencing data and 80 million or so unique TCR sequences. Of the 300 to 500 genotyped donors, 70% to 90% were placed in the genetic ancestry cluster associated with self-reported Caucasian donors. The study aimed to test whether cataloging public T cell receptors could reveal signatures of past pathogen exposure. The T cell repertoires of 666 subjects were profiled by immunosequencing and related to cytomegalovirus serostatus. Besides the first cohort of 666 subjects, a separate validation cohort made up of 90 to 150 different subjects was used. To predict cytomegalovirus infection status, the study combined high-throughput TCR immunosequencing, statistical association of individual TCRs with disease status, and machine learning. A later analysis re-analyzed previously published TCR beta repertoires from 600 to 850 donors and added high-resolution HLA genotyping to study TCR occurrence patterns. Rather than drawing on any new phenotypic data, the later analysis identified candidate immune exposures from TCR beta sequences and the way those sequences occurred across donors. To decide whether each TCR beta V gene segment behaved as functional or pseudogenic, an earlier analysis of approximately 620 of the donors relied on high-throughput TCR beta sequencing. Donor age, sex, ethnicity and CMV serostatus were compiled alongside the repertoire data. A later genetic analysis took genome-wide SNP genotypes for about 55% of the 666 donors and used that subset as a discovery cohort. All discovery cohort repertoires had been generated using a single sequencing platform. Class I and class II HLA loci were covered by the typing at four-digit resolution. Typing coverage varied by locus: about 629-640 donors for A, B, C, DRB1 and DQB1; about 520 for DQA1; about 600 for DPA1; 450 to 480 for DPB1. Five DR-DQ haplotypes were handled as single units for association and clustering because linkage in the cohort was strong. On average, about 240,000 unique TCR beta nucleotide sequences were sequenced per donor among fewer than 500 genotyped donors of the cohort, with roughly 18% of those sequences being non-productive. Overall study outcomes, separate from this receptor: HLA typing was unavailable for some donors at each locus, so association tests used only the typed subset. Because counts were too low, seventeen rarely observed V segments, including chromosome 9 orphons, were excluded from the earlier analysis of 587 of the donors. A later analysis reported that several top co-occurrence clusters appeared linked to parvovirus B19, influenza, CMV and Epstein-Barr virus. A further reported finding was that TCR beta sequences accurately predicted the HLA-A and HLA-B alleles for most subjects in the first cohort. A few of the identified cytomegalovirus-associated TCR beta chains were confirmed in vitro to be specific for cytomegalovirus antigens. Most CMV-associated TCR beta chains appeared to be HLA-restricted in a later analysis, and the HLA associations seemed to be driven largely by CMV exposure. For the cohort, immune exposure information was limited to CMV serostatus. The sequencing pipeline was judged likely to have produced a cluster of highly shared sequence variants as a technical artifact. At a false discovery rate of 0.05, a later analysis linked under 20,000 TCR beta sequences to specific HLA alleles. A total of about 150 TCR beta chains were listed by the study as associated with cytomegalovirus. Presence/absence analyses assumed roughly uniform sequencing depth across donors, an assumption that may not hold. Correlated functional status among segregating V segments might be attributable to linkage disequilibrium, but an unknown experimental factor could not be ruled out. A later analysis found that TCR association rates varied across HLA loci, with DRB1 alleles showing the most associated TCRs and HLA-C alleles the fewest. When HLA alleles, especially DR and DQ, strongly co-occurred, TCR associations were difficult to assign to individual alleles. The authors suggested that the approach could potentially be extended to other disease states and immunological phenotypes. An earlier analysis of around 600 of the donors showed that most TCR beta V segments appeared in productive rearrangements either about 90% or about 30% of the time, which broadly matched IMGT annotations. In a later genetic analysis, fewer N-insertions in productive TCRs were reported among donors in an Asian-associated ancestry cluster than the roughly 700-donor mean. A later genetic analysis associated a missense DCLRE1C variant with V-gene and J-gene trimming of TCR beta chains, and an independent cohort replicated the association. Only TCR beta chains were sequenced in this cohort, and the absence of alpha or paired-chain data limited detectable features. In a later analysis, HLA-associated TCR beta chains showed more clonal expansion and lower generation probabilities than non-associated chains that were equally common. In both the original and validation cohorts, the classifier was reported to diagnose cytomegalovirus status with high specificity and sensitivity. Most TCR sequences were seen in very few donors, while some public TCRs were found in many individuals. Some IMGT-functional V segments, including TRBV6-2 and TRBV6-3, could not be told apart with the 87-base-pair reads, so those segments were excluded.

In total, approximately 700 healthy bone marrow donors made up the cohort. All cohort members were sampled while nominally healthy, although unrecorded immune exposures were likely present. The donor was CMV seronegative and was included in the group of 352 seronegative cohort members. Each donor provided a peripheral blood sample, and peripheral blood mononuclear cells were used for TCR beta sequencing. Genomic DNA was extracted from the blood cell samples with the Qiagen DNeasy Blood Extraction Kit. Library preparation was by the immunoSEQ multiplex PCR assay. A mixture of 60 forward primers for TCR Vbeta segments and 13 reverse primers for TCR Jbeta segments was used in the multiplex PCR. The CDR3 region of rearranged TCR beta genes was amplified from genomic DNA by a multiplex PCR assay. The amplified TCR beta libraries were sequenced on the Illumina HiSeq System as 87-base-pair reads. Regarding the original processing steps: In a later analysis, roughly 80 million unique TCR beta chains were counted across the 500 to 850 repertoires, and roughly 9.9 million of these chains were shared by at least two donors. Raw reads were error-corrected and collapsed into unique sequences by a nearest-neighbor algorithm in which closely related sequences were merged to remove PCR and sequencing errors. V, D and J gene segments were assigned by aligning CDR3 sequences to IMGT reference sequences. For a sequence to be retained, a match of at least six nucleotides to both a V gene segment and a J gene segment was required. Rearrangements were classified as productive when the CDR3 lacked stop codons and remained in frame with V and J, and all other rearrangements were classified as non-productive. CDR3 was defined by IMGT convention, running from the second conserved V-encoded cysteine to the conserved J-encoded phenylalanine. Sequences without an unambiguous match to a single V gene segment were excluded from the earlier analysis of several hundred of the donors. In an earlier analysis of 450 to 700 of the donors, V segments were called functional above 56.7% productive rearrangements and were called segregating when the between-donor standard deviation exceeded 5%. To diagnose cytomegalovirus status from the catalog of TCR beta chain sequences, a statistical classification framework was built. V and J gene assignment, in a later analysis, came from comparing TCR nucleotide sequences with IMGT/GENE-DB human TR gene sequences. The TCRdist pipeline was used in a later analysis to assign CDR3 sequences and most-parsimonious VDJ recombination scenarios. In a later analysis, each TCR beta chain was defined by its CDR3 amino acid sequence together with its V-gene family, and reads without a unique V-gene family were excluded. To address suspected cross-contamination and a sequencing artifact, a later analysis removed approximately 590 highly shared, low-generation-probability nucleotide sequences. In a later analysis, a clonal expansion index for each public chain was calculated from normalized within-repertoire ranks of inferred template counts. In a later analysis, generation probabilities were computed with a VDJ recombination model fitted to out-of-frame rearrangements, and the resulting probabilities were checked against IGoR. In a later analysis, hypergeometric tests were used to score TCR-TCR, TCR-HLA and TCR-CMV co-occurrence, with a repertoire-size bias correction applied to TCR pairs. In a later analysis, false discovery rates were estimated by permuting HLA or CMV assignments 20 times. A later analysis grouped co-occurring TCRs with DBSCAN, adding TCRdist sequence similarity when clustering within HLA-allele-positive subsets. For co-occurrence clustering, repertoires with fewer than 30,000 or more than 120,000 public chains were excluded, along with four to six repertoires with anomalous nucleotide sharing. TCRdb limited this immuneACCESS table to in-frame rearrangements with V and J called. A share of clones is missing; checked studies link under half to unresolved V genes, and the rest is unexplained. That table is the source of V, J and clone size, and D and trimming were worked out from the DNA. The sample has under 200,000 clones on record, roughly 85% of them singletons. Less than 2.5% of the sample is in the top ten clones.

The receptor chain draws on TRBV28 and TRBJ2-7, with TRBD2 identical over 13 junction bases. The receptor's source is a woman aged 45-60 years in good health and CMV-seronegative. Specimen: PBMCs. CDR3 reads: CASSRPHRTSGRTYEQYF. The DNA sequence is TGTGCCAGCAGTCGCCCCCACCGGACTAGCGGGAGAACCTACGAGCAGTACTTC.